A single sample gave rise to the 25 T cell receptor beta chains below, sequenced in a study of OX40 agonist ivuxolimab in advanced cancers. Sequenced by immunoSEQ multiplex PCR; TCRdb stores in-frame clones only, minus some. In the table there are tens of thousands of clones, 65% to 90% of which are singletons. The sequencing here drew on CD4+ or CD8+ T cells sorted from blood, taken in a trial of the OX40 agonist ivuxolimab. These receptors originate from an adult with an advanced solid tumor such as melanoma, head and neck, liver or kidney cancer.

About this clone: Other DNA variants within this sample encode the same CDR3. The DNA for the CDR3 is TGTGCCAGCAGCTTGGAAGGGTACGAGCAGTACTTC. Its protein is CASSLEGYEQYF. This chain uses TRBV5-6 with TRBJ2-7; D gene ambiguous. V lost 0 bases and J 4 bases, leaving 5 bases between the germline ends. CDR1 and CDR2 (germline): SGHDT, YYEEEE. The CDR3 runs to 12 residues.

The chain has TRBV29-1 and TRBJ2-7, with 8 bases fitting TRBD1. CDR3 length equals 13 residues. Per the germline V gene, CDR1 is SQVTM and CDR2 is ANQGSEA. The J segment lost 1 base and the V segment lost 7 bases, leaving 6 bases of the junction unmatched. The CDR3 reads CSALDRASYEQYF. The CDR3 DNA reads as TGCAGCGCCCTGGACAGGGCGTCCTACGAGCAGTACTTC.

The V call is TRBV5-1, the J call TRBJ1-4; 8 bases match TRBD1. After removal of 6 bases from V and 4 bases from J, the junction contained 8 bases not matched to a gene. The CDR3 contains 15 residues. The V gene's germline CDR1 is SGHRS and CDR2 YFSETQ. The CDR3 coding sequence is TGCGCCAGCAACTCCCAAGGACAGGGTAATGAAAAACTGTTTTTT. As protein: CASNSQGQGNEKLFF.

The chain is built from TRBV18 and TRBJ1-5; D unresolved. This CDR3 is built from 13 residues. Trimming cost V 1 base and J 4 bases, with 5 bases left between them. Germline assignment: CDR1 KGHSH and CDR2 LQKENI. The CDR3 region is CASSPRANQPQHF. CDR3 bases: TGTGCCAGCTCACCACGGGCTAATCAGCCCCAGCATTTT. Variable domain in full (rest from reference TRBV18 and TRBJ1-5): NAGVMQNPRHLVRRRGQEARLRCSPMKGHSHVYWYRQLPEEGLKFMVYLQKENIIDESGMPKERFSAEFPKEGPSILRIQQVVRGDSAAYFCASSPRANQPQHFGDGTRLSIL.

The rearrangement joins TRBV7-2 to TRBJ2-3; 8 bases are a match to TRBD1. Per germline, CDR1 SGHTA and CDR2 FQGNSA. Germline trimming cut 6 bases from V and 4 bases from J; bases unmatched to any gene: 9. This CDR3 has 15 residues. In DNA, the CDR3 is TGTGCCAGCAGTACTCAGGGGGCGCTGGCAGATACGCAGTATTTT. Residues: CASSTQGALADTQYF.

V usage is TRBV6-1 and J usage is TRBJ2-5, with TRBD2 identical over 7 bases. Per the germline V gene, CDR1 is MNHNS and CDR2 is SASEGT. Trimming took 5 bases from V and 5 from J; bases not matched to a gene: 5. There are 13 residues in the CDR3. The CDR3 DNA sequence: TGTGCCAGCAGTCCTAGCGGTTCGGAGACCCAGTACTTC. It encodes CASSPSGSETQYF.

The chain couples TRBV29-1 to TRBJ1-1; tentatively, D is TRBD1 (5 bases). Germline V gives CDR1 SQVTM, CDR2 ANQGSEA. The CDR3 runs to 16 residues. V lost 7 bases and J lost 2, with 23 bases in between. The CDR3: CSARDLRKRGNTEAFF. CDR3 nucleotide sequence: TGCAGCGCCCGGGACCTTCGCAAAAGGGGCAACACTGAAGCTTTCTTT.

This clone was seen once. V gene TRBV18 combines with J gene TRBJ2-3; 7 bases agree with TRBD2. CDR1 is KGHSH, CDR2 LQKENI, per germline. The junction had 4 bases not matched to a gene; V was cut back by 3 bases and J by 1 base. CDR3 length equals 15 residues. CDR3 in amino acids: CASSPVAGGTDTQYF. Written as DNA, the CDR3 is TGTGCCAGCTCACCTGTGGCGGGGGGCACAGATACGCAGTATTTT.

The chain uses TRBV6-6 and TRBJ2-7; D is possibly TRBD2 (6 bases). This CDR3 spans 14 amino acids. V shed 4 bases and J shed 0 bases, with 10 bases lying between them. In germline, CDR1 is MNHNY, CDR2 SVGAGI (reference sequence). CDR3 amino acids: CASSSGLDSYEQYF. CDR3 nucleotide sequence: TGTGCCAGCAGTTCGGGACTTGACTCCTACGAGCAGTACTTC.

This chain links TRBV6-6 with TRBJ2-2; 8 nucleotides agree with TRBD1. Germline values: CDR1 MNHNY, CDR2 SVGAGI (reference sequence). This CDR3 is 14 amino acids long. V was pared by 8 bases and J by 6 bases, with 8 bases of the junction left unmatched. This CDR3 reads CASRTDRAPGELFF. The CDR3 region has the DNA TGTGCCAGCCGTACGGACAGGGCCCCCGGGGAGCTGTTTTTT.

This clone occurred a few times. The rearrangement joins TRBV5-6 to TRBJ1-2, with 9 bases aligning to TRBD1. The CDR3 is 14 residues long. The germline CDR1 and CDR2 sequences are SGHDT and YYEEEE. After removal of 4 bases from V and 8 bases from J, the junction contained 9 bases not matched to a gene. The CDR3 DNA sequence: TGTGCCAGCAGCACAGTACAGGGGGCTATAGGCTACACCTTC. Translation: CASSTVQGAIGYTF.

This chain uses TRBV19 with TRBJ1-5, with a possible D match to TRBD1 (5 bases). V lost 7 bases and J 4 bases, leaving 23 bases between the germline ends. The CDR3 length is 17 residues. Germline-derived CDR1 and CDR2 are LNHDA and SQIVND (reference sequence). CDR3 region: CASNTPSGTAGNQPQHF. The CDR3 DNA reads as TGTGCCAGTAACACACCTTCTGGGACGGCCGGGAATCAGCCCCAGCATTTT.

The chain employs TRBV2 and TRBJ1-4; TRBD1 matches at 7 bases. The CDR3 runs to 16 residues. Looked up from germline, CDR1 is SNHLY and CDR2 is FYNNEI. V was clipped by 8 bases and J by 0 bases; unmatched bases: 9. This CDR3 reads CASWQDRSATNEKLFF. The CDR3 DNA reads TGTGCCAGCTGGCAGGACAGGAGTGCAACTAATGAAAAACTGTTTTTT.

The chain joins TRBV13 to TRBJ2-3; TRBD1 matches at 7 bases. Germline-derived CDR1 and CDR2 are PRHDT and FYEKMQ (reference sequence). This CDR3 spans 14 amino acids. The junction had 4 bases not matched to a gene; V was cut back by 7 bases and J by 0 bases. The CDR3 nucleotides are TGTGCCAGCACCTGGACAGGAAGCACAGATACGCAGTATTTT. This sequence encodes CASTWTGSTDTQYF.

This chain connects TRBV7-2 to TRBJ1-1; no definite D call. The V end lost 10 bases, the J end lost 3 bases, and 18 bases lay between the germline ends. Germline-derived CDR1 and CDR2 are SGHTA and FQGNSA. The CDR3 totals 14 residues. CDR3 sequence reads: CATFITPGHTEAFF. In nucleotides, the CDR3 is TGTGCCACCTTTATCACCCCAGGCCACACTGAAGCTTTCTTT.

The chain joins TRBV10-3 to TRBJ1-5, with unresolved D. This CDR3 has 14 residues. Germline lookup yields CDR1 ENHRY and CDR2 SYGVKD. V lost 10 bases and J 0 bases, leaving 13 bases between the germline ends. The DNA of the CDR3 is TGTGCCACGCGGGATACTTATAGCAATCAGCCCCAGCATTTT. As protein: CATRDTYSNQPQHF.

This chain joins TRBV15 and TRBJ2-1; D may be TRBD1 or TRBD2 (5 bases each). CDR1 and CDR2 (germline): LNHNV, YYDKDF (reference sequence). This CDR3 spans 16 amino acids. V gave up 1 base and J gave up 0 bases, with 10 bases separating them. The CDR3, as DNA: TGTGCCACCAGCAGAGCCTGGGGGAACTCCTACAATGAGCAGTTCTTC. This gives the protein CATSRAWGNSYNEQFF.

The chain employs TRBV28 and TRBJ1-4; D possibly corresponds to TRBD1 (6 bases). With 0 bases removed from V and 7 bases from J, the gap between germline ends came to 18 bases. Per the germline V gene, CDR1 is MDHEN and CDR2 is SYDVKM. The CDR3 spans 17 residues. The CDR3 spells CASSLWGPGGAVEKLFF. In DNA form, the CDR3 reads TGTGCCAGCAGTTTATGGGGCCCGGGGGGCGCAGTTGAAAAACTGTTTTTT.

The chain joins TRBV5-1 to TRBJ2-3, with TRBD1 as a possible D gene (7 bases). Germline V lookup: CDR1 SGHRS, CDR2 YFSETQ. This CDR3 contains 15 residues. Trimming removed 0 bases from V and 4 bases from J, with 12 bases in between. CDR3 sequence: CASSLGRGTADTQYF. The CDR3 nucleotides are TGCGCCAGCAGCTTGGGACGCGGGACAGCAGATACGCAGTATTTT.

The chain has TRBV5-5 and TRBJ2-7, with a tentative D call TRBD1 (5 bases). The germline V and J ends were trimmed by 1 base and 0 bases, with 14 bases remaining between them. CDR1 is SGHKS, CDR2 YYEKEE, per germline (reference sequence). This CDR3 has 16 amino acids. The chain's CDR3 is CASSLRPDTLSYEQYF. For the CDR3, the DNA is TGTGCCAGCAGCTTGAGGCCGGACACCCTCTCCTACGAGCAGTACTTC.

The chain carries TRBV7-2 and TRBJ1-1; D may be TRBD1 (6 bases). Germline V CDR1 and CDR2: SGHTA, FQGNSA. Trimming cost V 6 bases and J 0 bases, with 11 bases left between them. This CDR3 has 14 amino acids. CDR3 DNA: TGTGCCAGCAGACCAGGGGTCGTGAACACTGAAGCTTTCTTT. Residues: CASRPGVVNTEAFF. Supplemented by reference TRBV7-2 and TRBJ1-1, the full variable domain reads GAGVSQSPSNKVTEKGKDVELRCDPISGHTALYWYRQSLGQGLEFLIYFQGNSAPDKSGLPSDRFSAERTGGSVSTLTIQRTQQEDSAVYLCASRPGVVNTEAFFGQGTRLTVV.

The rearrangement uses TRBV11-2 and TRBJ2-1; 7 positions match TRBD2. The CDR3 consists of 15 residues. The trim removed 2 bases at V and 0 bases at J, leaving 1 base unmatched. CDR1 is SGHAT, CDR2 FQNNGV, per germline. The CDR3 loop is CASSLRGSSYNEQFF. For the CDR3, the DNA is TGTGCCAGCAGCTTACGCGGGAGCTCCTACAATGAGCAGTTCTTC.

The chain has TRBV18 and TRBJ2-5; D gene uncertain. Trimming removed 3 bases from V and 1 base from J, with 12 bases in between. CDR1 and CDR2 (germline): KGHSH, LQKENI. This CDR3 has 15 residues. For the CDR3, the DNA is TGTGCCAGCTCACCCAATGGATTAGCCCAAGAGACCCAGTACTTC. Translating gives CASSPNGLAQETQYF.

V and J are TRBV7-9 and TRBJ1-2, with TRBD1 identical over 8 bases. The J segment lost 2 bases and the V segment lost 4 bases, leaving 6 bases of the junction unmatched. In germline, CDR1 is SEHNR, CDR2 FQNEAQ (reference sequence). The length of the CDR3 is 15 residues. CDR3 region: CASSSTGAENYGYTF. For the CDR3, the DNA is TGTGCCAGCAGCTCGACAGGGGCGGAAAACTATGGCTACACCTTC.

This clone appeared once. The J gene is TRBJ2-7, the V gene TRBV4-3; 7 nucleotides line up with TRBD2. Germline V gives CDR1 LGHNA, CDR2 YSLEER. Unmatched junction bases numbered 8, after V lost 0 bases and J lost 6 bases. The CDR3 has 15 amino acids. CDR3 sequence (DNA): TGCGCCAGCAGCCAAGATACTAGCGAGGTCGGCGAGCAGTACTTC. This encodes CASSQDTSEVGEQYF.